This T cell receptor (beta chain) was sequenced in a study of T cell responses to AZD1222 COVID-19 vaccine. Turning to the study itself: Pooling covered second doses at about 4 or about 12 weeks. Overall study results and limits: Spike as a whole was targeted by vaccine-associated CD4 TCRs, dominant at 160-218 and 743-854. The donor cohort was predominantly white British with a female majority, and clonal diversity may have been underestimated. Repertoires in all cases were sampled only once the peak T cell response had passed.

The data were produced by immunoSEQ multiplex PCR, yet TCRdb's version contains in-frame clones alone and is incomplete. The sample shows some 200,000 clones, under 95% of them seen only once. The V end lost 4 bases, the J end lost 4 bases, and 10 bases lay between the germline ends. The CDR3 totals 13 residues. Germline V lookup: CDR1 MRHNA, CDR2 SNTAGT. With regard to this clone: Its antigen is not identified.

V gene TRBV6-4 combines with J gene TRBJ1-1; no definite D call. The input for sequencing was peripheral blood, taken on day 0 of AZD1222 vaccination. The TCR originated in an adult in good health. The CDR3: CASSAVVGTEAFF. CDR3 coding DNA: TGTGCCAGCAGTGCGGTAGTGGGCACTGAAGCTTTCTTT.